The entry below gives a single T cell receptor beta chain sequence along with its context. Its antigen has not been determined. No qualities accompany the bases; no much larger clone lies one base away. This specimen comes from a study of blood T cell repertoires in COVID-19 (dated by TCRdb to 2020 to 2021). Concerning the study at large: Samples covering the acute and convalescent phases of COVID-19 were provided by collaborators in the United States, Italy and Spain. The material from the prospective study consisted of cDNA or gDNA derived from T cells, B-cell-depleted T cells, or PBMCs. The dataset comprised deeply sampled blood TCRbeta repertoires from subjects exposed to, actively infected with, or recovered from COVID-19. The repertoires were made available in a free public database intended to serve as a resource for research on the immune response to SARS-CoV-2. Samples were obtained from the ongoing ImmuneRACE study (first 160 participants) and from about 1,300 subjects provided by 6 global collaborators. The sample metadata nearly always contained a de-identified subject ID, COVID-19 status, age in years and sex. Where available, HLA class I and class II types were obtained from metadata supplied by the sample provider rather than from assay-based typing.

One collaborating source in Seattle enrolled patients while the patients were actively infected and followed the patients over time throughout the course of disease. Each collaborating institution followed its own protocols to collect whole blood in K2EDTA tubes. For TCRbeta analysis, collaborators shipped samples as frozen whole blood, isolated PBMCs, or DNA extracted from either of those sample types. Overall study results and their limits: How much clinical and demographic metadata was included differed by source and by participant, and the metadata was provided uncurated.

TCRbeta CDR3 regions were amplified from genomic DNA by means of the immunoSEQ Assay, a bias-controlled multiplex PCR. As for the authors' bioinformatics: Within the assay, amplification of reference gene primers was used to estimate how many nucleated cells each sample contained. Sequence reads were collapsed and filtered to measure the absolute abundance of every unique TCRbeta CDR3 rearrangement. Productive Simpson clonality was computed per sample as the square root of Simpson's diversity index over productive rearrangements. TCRdb carries this immuneACCESS record with in-frame sequences only. Its versions omit some clonotypes, under half of them owing to an unresolved V gene in the studies checked, with the rest unexplained. Clone size and the V and J calls come from that table; the DNA yielded D and trimming. The sample records approximately 200,000 clones, 94% of which are singletons. The ten largest account for 0.76% of the sample.

The CDR3 runs 17 residues from the cysteine to the phenylalanine. Only the CDR3 DNA is retained, 51 bases long and in frame from the first base. A distance of 16 bases separates the germline ends of V and J, which lose 3 bases and 0 bases respectively. CDR1 and CDR2 (MGHRA, YSYEKL) derive from the germline V gene. The TCR originated in a man aged 25-45 years with COVID-19, enrolled during active disease. Here the chain combines TRBV4-1 and TRBJ2-3; tentative D gene TRBD2, with 6 bases matching. Sequences were obtained from peripheral blood. This receptor carries the CDR3 CASSHYEWTTSTDTQYF. In nucleotides, the sequence is TGCGCCAGCAGCCACTACGAATGGACTACTAGCACAGATACGCAGTATTTT.